This T cell receptor (beta chain) emerged from a study of T cells after yellow fever vaccination. This clonotype was picked up a small number of times. TCRdb ran MiXCR on the 5' RACE reads and lists one entry per CDR3 protein. The sample has over 150,000 distinct CDR3 sequences; approximately 6.2% are singletons. The receptor comes from a man between 18 and 29 years old who received the YFV17D yellow fever vaccine. The sample was CD4+ T cells sorted from PBMCs, taken on the day of the first yellow fever vaccination.

The DNA for the CDR3 is TGCGCCAGCAGATGGACTAGCGGGGGGGGTAGCACAGATACGCAGTATTTT. It codes for CASRWTSGGGSTDTQYF. The chain links TRBV5-1 to TRBJ2-3, with 15 bases lining up with TRBD2. In germline, CDR1 is SGHRS, CDR2 YFSETQ. The V and J ends lost 5 bases and 0 bases, in that order; junction bases with no gene match: 4. The CDR3 has 17 residues.